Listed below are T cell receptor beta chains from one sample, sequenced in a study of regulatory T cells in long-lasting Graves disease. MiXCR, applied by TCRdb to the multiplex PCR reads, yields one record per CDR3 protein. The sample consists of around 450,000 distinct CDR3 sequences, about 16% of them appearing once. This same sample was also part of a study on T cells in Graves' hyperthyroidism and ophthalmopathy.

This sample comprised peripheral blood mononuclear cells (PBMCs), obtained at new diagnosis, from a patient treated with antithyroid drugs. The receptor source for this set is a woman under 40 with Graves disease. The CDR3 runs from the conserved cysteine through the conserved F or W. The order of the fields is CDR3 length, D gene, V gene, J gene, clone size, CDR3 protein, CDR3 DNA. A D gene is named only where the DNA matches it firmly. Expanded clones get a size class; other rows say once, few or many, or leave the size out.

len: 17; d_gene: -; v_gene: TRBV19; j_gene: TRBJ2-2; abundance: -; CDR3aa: CASSIYRGQGGGGELFF; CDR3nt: TGTGCCAGTAGTATTTATCGTGGGCAGGGAGGCGGCGGGGAGCTGTTTTTT
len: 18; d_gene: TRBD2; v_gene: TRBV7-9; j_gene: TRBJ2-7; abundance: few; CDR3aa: CASSRPEPLAGVSYEQYF; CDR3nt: TGTGCCAGCAGTAGACCCGAACCACTAGCGGGAGTATCCTACGAGCAGTACTTC
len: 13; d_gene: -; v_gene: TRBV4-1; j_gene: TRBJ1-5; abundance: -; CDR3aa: CAGPLSSNQPQHF; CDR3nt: TGCGCCGGCCCACTGAGTAGCAATCAGCCCCAGCATTTT
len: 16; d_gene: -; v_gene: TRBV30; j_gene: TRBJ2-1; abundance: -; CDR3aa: CAWSVWRFSSYNEQFF; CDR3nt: TGTGCCTGGAGTGTTTGGAGATTTAGCTCCTACAATGAGCAGTTCTTC
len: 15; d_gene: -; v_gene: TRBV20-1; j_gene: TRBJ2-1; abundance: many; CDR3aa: CSAPTRLASYNEQFF; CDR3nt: TGCAGTGCTCCCACTAGGCTAGCGAGTTACAATGAGCAGTTCTTC
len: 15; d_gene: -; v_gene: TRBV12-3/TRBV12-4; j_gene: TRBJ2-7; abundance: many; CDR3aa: CASSSDTLPTYEQYF; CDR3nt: TGTGCCAGCAGCTCCGACACTCTCCCTACCTACGAGCAGTACTTC
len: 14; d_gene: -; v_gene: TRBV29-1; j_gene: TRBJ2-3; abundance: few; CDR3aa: CSVSGVTFTDTQYF; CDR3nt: TGCAGCGTGAGTGGGGTTACCTTCACAGATACGCAGTATTTT
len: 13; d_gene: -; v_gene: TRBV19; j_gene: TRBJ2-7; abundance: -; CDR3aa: CASSIDGRSEQYF; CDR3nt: TGTGCCAGTAGTATAGACGGGAGAAGCGAGCAGTACTTC
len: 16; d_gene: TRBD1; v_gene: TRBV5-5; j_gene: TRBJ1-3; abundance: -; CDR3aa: CASSLATGGPGNTIYF; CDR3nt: TGTGCCAGCAGCTTGGCCACAGGGGGACCTGGAAACACCATATATTTT
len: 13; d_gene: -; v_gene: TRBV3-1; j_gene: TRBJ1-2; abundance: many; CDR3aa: CASSQRGGGGYTF; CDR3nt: TGTGCCAGCAGCCAACGGGGGGGAGGTGGCTACACCTTC
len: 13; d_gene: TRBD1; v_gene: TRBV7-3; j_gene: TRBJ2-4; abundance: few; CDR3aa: CASSPDRENIQYF; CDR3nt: TGTGCCAGCAGCCCGGACAGGGAAAACATTCAGTACTTC
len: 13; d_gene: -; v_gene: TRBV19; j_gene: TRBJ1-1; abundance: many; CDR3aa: CASSPDKNTEAFF; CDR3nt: TGTGCCAGTAGTCCCGACAAGAACACTGAAGCTTTCTTT
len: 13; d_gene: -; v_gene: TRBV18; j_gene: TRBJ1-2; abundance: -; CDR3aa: CASSAGGRNGYTF; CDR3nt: TGTGCCAGCTCCGCCGGGGGGCGGAACGGCTACACCTTC
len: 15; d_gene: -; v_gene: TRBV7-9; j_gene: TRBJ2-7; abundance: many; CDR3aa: CASSLSGSWFNEQYF; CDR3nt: TGTGCCAGCAGCTTATCGGGCAGTTGGTTCAACGAGCAGTACTTC
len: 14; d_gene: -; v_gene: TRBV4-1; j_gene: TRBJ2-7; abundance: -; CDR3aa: CASSPLGREAEQYF; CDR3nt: TGCGCCAGCAGCCCCCTGGGAAGAGAGGCCGAGCAGTACTTC
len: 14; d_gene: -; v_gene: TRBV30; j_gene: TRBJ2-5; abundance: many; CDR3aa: CAWSRNAGLETQYF; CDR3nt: TGTGCCTGGAGTAGGAACGCTGGATTGGAGACCCAGTACTTC
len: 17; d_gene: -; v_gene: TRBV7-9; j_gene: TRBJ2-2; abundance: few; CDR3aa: CASSPNQGRAGTGELFF; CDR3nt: TGTGCCAGCAGCCCAAATCAGGGGCGCGCAGGCACCGGGGAGCTGTTTTTT
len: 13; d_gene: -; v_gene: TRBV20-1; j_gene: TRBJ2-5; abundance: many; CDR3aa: CSVGGTVQETQYF; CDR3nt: TGCAGTGTAGGCGGGACTGTCCAAGAGACCCAGTACTTC
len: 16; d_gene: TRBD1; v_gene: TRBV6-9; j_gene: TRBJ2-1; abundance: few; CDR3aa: CASSYPGQGVYNEQFF; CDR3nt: TGTGCCAGCAGTTACCCTGGCCAGGGGGTCTACAATGAGCAGTTCTTC
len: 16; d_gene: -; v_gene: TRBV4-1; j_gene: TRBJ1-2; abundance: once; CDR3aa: CASSQGTHVMNYGYTF; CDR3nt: TGCGCCAGCAGCCAAGGAACCCATGTGATGAACTATGGCTACACCTTC
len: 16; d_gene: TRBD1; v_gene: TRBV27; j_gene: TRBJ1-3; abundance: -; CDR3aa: CASSLSGTGNGNTIYF; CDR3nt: TGTGCCAGCAGTTTATCAGGGACAGGGAATGGAAACACCATATATTTT
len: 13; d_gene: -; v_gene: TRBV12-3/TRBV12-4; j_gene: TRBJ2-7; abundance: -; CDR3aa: CASSTQGPYEQYF; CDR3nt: TGTGCCAGCAGTACCCAGGGCCCCTACGAGCAGTACTTC
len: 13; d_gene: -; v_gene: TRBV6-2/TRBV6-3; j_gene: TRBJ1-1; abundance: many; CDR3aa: CASSWGQNTEAFF; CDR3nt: TGTGCCAGCAGTTGGGGACAGAACACTGAAGCTTTCTTT
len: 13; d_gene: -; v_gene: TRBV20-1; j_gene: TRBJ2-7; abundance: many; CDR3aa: CSAEKDSSYEQYF; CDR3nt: TGCAGTGCTGAAAAGGACAGCTCCTACGAGCAGTACTTC
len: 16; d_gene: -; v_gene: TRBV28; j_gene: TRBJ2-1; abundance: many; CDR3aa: CASSFFGRISYNEQFF; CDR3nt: TGTGCCAGCAGTTTTTTCGGGCGGATATCCTACAATGAGCAGTTCTTC
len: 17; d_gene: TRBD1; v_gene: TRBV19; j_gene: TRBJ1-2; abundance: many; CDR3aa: CASSTLDRGLANYGYTF; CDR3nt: TGTGCCAGTAGTACCTTGGACAGGGGGTTAGCTAACTATGGCTACACCTTC
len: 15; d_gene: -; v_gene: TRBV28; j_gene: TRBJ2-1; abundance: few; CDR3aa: CASSFDSGSYNEQFF; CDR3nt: TGTGCCAGCAGTTTTGACAGCGGCTCCTACAATGAGCAGTTCTTC
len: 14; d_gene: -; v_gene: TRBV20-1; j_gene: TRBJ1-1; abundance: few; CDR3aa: CSASFLTGSAEAFF; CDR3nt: TGCAGTGCTAGCTTCTTGACAGGATCCGCTGAAGCTTTCTTT
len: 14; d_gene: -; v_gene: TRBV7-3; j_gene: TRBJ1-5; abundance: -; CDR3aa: CASSSGDGNRPQHF; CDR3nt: TGTGCCAGCAGCTCCGGCGATGGTAATCGGCCCCAGCATTTT
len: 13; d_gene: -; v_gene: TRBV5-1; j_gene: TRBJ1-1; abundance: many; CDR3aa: CASSFRENTEAFF; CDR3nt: TGCGCCAGCAGCTTCAGGGAGAACACTGAAGCTTTCTTT
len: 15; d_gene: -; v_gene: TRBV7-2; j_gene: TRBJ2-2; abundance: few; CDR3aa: CASNSRGMDTGELFF; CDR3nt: TGTGCCAGCAACTCCCGGGGTATGGACACCGGGGAGCTGTTTTTT
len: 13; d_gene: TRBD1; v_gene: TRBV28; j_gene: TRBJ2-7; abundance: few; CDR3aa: CASRGDRGREQYF; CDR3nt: TGTGCCAGCAGGGGGGACAGGGGTCGTGAGCAGTACTTC
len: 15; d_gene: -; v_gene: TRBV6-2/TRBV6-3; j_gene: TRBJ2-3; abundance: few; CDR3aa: CASSYPTRVPDTQYF; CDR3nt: TGTGCCAGCAGTTACCCCACCCGAGTCCCCGACACGCAGTATTTT
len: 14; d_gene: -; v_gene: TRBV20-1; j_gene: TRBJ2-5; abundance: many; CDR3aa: CSAREKGFWETQYF; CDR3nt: TGCAGTGCTAGAGAAAAGGGTTTTTGGGAGACCCAGTACTTC
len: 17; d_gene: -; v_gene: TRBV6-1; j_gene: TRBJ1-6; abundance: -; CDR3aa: CAIKNPAESSYNSPLHF; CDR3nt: TGTGCCATCAAGAACCCGGCGGAGAGCTCCTATAATTCACCCCTCCACTTT
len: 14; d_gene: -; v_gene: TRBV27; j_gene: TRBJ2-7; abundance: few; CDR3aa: CASSLGHLSYEQYF; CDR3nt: TGTGCCAGCAGTCTGGGACACCTCTCCTACGAGCAGTACTTC
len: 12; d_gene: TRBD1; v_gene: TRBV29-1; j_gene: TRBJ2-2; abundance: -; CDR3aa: CSVGRGPGELFF; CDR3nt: TGCAGCGTTGGAAGGGGGCCCGGGGAGCTGTTTTTT
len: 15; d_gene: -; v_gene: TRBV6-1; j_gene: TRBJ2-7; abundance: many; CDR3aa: CASSDRGAGTYEQYF; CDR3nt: TGTGCCAGCAGTGATAGGGGGGCCGGTACTTACGAGCAGTACTTC
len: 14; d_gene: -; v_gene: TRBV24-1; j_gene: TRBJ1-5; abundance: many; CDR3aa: CATSEGGQKQPQHF; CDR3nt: TGTGCCACCAGTGAGGGCGGGCAGAAGCAGCCCCAGCATTTT
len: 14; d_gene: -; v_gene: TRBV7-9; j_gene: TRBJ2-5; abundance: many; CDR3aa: CASSLTQSQETQYF; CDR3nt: TGTGCCAGCAGCTTAACACAGAGCCAAGAGACCCAGTACTTC
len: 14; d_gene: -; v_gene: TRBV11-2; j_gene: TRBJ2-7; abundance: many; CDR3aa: CASSFSQNIYEQYF; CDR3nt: TGTGCCAGCAGCTTCTCCCAAAATATTTACGAGCAGTACTTC
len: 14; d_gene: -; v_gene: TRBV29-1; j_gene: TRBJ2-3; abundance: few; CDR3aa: CSVSVPPNTDTQYF; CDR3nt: TGCAGCGTTTCGGTTCCCCCGAACACAGATACGCAGTATTTT
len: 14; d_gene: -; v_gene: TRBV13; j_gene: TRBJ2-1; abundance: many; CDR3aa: CASSLFLDYNEQFF; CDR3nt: TGTGCCAGCAGCTTATTTCTTGACTACAATGAGCAGTTCTTC
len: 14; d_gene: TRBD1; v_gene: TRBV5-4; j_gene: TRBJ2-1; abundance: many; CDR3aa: CASSLGQGHNEQFF; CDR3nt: TGTGCCAGCAGCTTGGGACAGGGGCACAATGAGCAGTTCTTC
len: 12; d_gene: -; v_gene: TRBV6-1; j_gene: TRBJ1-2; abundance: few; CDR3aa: CASRRTTYGYTF; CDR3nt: TGTGCCAGCCGACGTACAACCTATGGCTACACCTTC
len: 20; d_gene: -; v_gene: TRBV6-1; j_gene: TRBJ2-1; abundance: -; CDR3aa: CASRSLGTPLLPRSYNEQFF; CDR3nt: TGTGCCAGCAGAAGCCTGGGGACACCGCTCCTACCTCGAAGCTACAATGAGCAGTTCTTC
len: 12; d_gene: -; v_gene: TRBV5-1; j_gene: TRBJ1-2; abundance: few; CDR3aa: CASSLDRAGYTF; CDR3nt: TGCGCCAGCAGCTTGGACAGGGCTGGCTACACCTTC
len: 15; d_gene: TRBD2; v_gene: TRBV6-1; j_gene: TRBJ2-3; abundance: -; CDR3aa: CASSDRSGSADTQYF; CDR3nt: TGTGCCAGCAGTGATCGTAGCGGGAGCGCAGATACGCAGTATTTT
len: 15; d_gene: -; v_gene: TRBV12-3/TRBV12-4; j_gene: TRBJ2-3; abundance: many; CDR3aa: CASRLGGGLPDTQYF; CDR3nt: TGTGCCAGCAGGCTAGGGGGAGGGCTCCCAGATACGCAGTATTTT
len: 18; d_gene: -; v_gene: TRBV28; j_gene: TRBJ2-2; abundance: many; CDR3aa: CASSLPSRGNIRPGELFF; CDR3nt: TGTGCCAGCAGTTTGCCCTCGAGGGGAAATATACGGCCCGGGGAGCTGTTTTTT
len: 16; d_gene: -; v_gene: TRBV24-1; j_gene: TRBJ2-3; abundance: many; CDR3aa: CATSESTAPNTDTQYF; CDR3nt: TGTGCCACCAGTGAATCTACAGCCCCGAACACAGATACGCAGTATTTT
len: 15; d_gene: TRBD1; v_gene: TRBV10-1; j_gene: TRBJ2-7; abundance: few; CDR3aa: CASSAAGTGGHEQYF; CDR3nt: TGCGCCAGCAGTGCCGCCGGGACAGGGGGCCACGAGCAGTACTTC
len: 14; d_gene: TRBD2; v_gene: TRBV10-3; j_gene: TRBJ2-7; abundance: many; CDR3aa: CAIKGETSGYEQYF; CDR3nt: TGTGCCATCAAGGGAGAGACTAGCGGCTACGAGCAGTACTTC
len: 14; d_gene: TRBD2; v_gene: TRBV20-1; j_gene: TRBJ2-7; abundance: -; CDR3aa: CSARFHGGGSEQYF; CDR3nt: TGCAGTGCTAGATTCCACGGGGGAGGGAGCGAGCAGTACTTC